The rows below give T cell receptor beta chains drawn from one sample of a study of T cells in Graves' hyperthyroidism and ophthalmopathy. One entry per CDR3 protein, called by TCRdb with MiXCR from the multiplex PCR reads. The sample has nearly 600,000 distinct CDR3 sequences; roughly 13% are singletons. Input material: blood. The receptors shown here come from a woman aged 25-40 years with Graves' hyperthyroidism that later progressed to Graves' ophthalmopathy. Each CDR3 is given with its conserved first and last residue. The D gene is left open where the match is weak. Rows give clone size only sometimes, using once, few, many, or a class for an expanded clone.

many	TRBD1	TRBV27	TRBJ1-1	TGTGCCAGCAGCGCTACCTTCGACGGGACAGACCCGAACACTGAAGCTTTCTTT	CASSATFDGTDPNTEAFF
-	-	TRBV3-1	TRBJ1-1	TGTGCCAGCAGCCAAGATCCTTCCGAGACTGAAGCTTTCTTT	CASSQDPSETEAFF
many	TRBD1	TRBV10-3	TRBJ2-7	TGTGCCATCAGTGAGAGGAGAGGGACAGAAGACAACGAGCAGTACTTC	CAISERRGTEDNEQYF
many	-	TRBV12-3/TRBV12-4	TRBJ2-2	TGTGCCAGCAGTCCGACCATGGGCCGGGAGCTGTTTTTT	CASSPTMGRELFF
few	-	TRBV5-5	TRBJ1-4	TGTGCCAGCAGCTTGGAGTACCGGGGGGCGCGGAATGAAAAACTGTTTTTT	CASSLEYRGARNEKLFF
many	TRBD1	TRBV7-9	TRBJ2-7	TGTGCCAGCAGCTTGGGACAGGGGATGAACGAGCAGTACTTC	CASSLGQGMNEQYF
-	TRBD1	TRBV30	TRBJ1-1	TGTGCCTGGAGTGTCATGACAGGGAGAGAGGGCCGGGCTTTCTTT	CAWSVMTGREGRAFF
many	-	TRBV2	TRBJ2-1	TGTGCCAGCAGTGATGGGCCCCCAGGAGAGCAGTTCTTC	CASSDGPPGEQFF
-	TRBD1	TRBV5-1	TRBJ2-7	TGCGCCAGCAGCTTGGCCGACAGGGTCGCGGCCGAGCAGTACTTC	CASSLADRVAAEQYF
many	-	TRBV27	TRBJ1-2	TGTGCCAGCAGTTTATCGCGGCAGGGTGATGGCTACACCTTC	CASSLSRQGDGYTF
-	TRBD1	TRBV28	TRBJ2-5	TGTGCCAGCAGTGATGGGACAGGGACCGAGACCCAGTACTTC	CASSDGTGTETQYF
-	-	TRBV19	TRBJ2-3	TGTGCCAGTAGTACCTTGACAGATACGCAGTATTTT	CASSTLTDTQYF
many	-	TRBV5-1	TRBJ2-7	TGCGCCAGCAGCTTGGATCGCAGGGACGAGCAGTACTTC	CASSLDRRDEQYF
few	-	TRBV19	TRBJ1-4	TGTGCCAGTAGTACCAGACCGAGTAATGAAAAACTGTTTTTT	CASSTRPSNEKLFF
-	-	TRBV28	TRBJ1-3	TGTGCCAGCAGCTCCTCTTTTAACACCATATATTTT	CASSSSFNTIYF
many	-	TRBV6-1	TRBJ1-5	TGTGCCAACCTCGCGGCCCAGCATTTT	CANLAAQHF
many	-	TRBV12-3/TRBV12-4	TRBJ1-1	TGTGCCAGCAGCCAAGTTCAAGGGCCTGAAGCTTTCTTT	CASSQVQGPEAFF
many	TRBD1	TRBV15	TRBJ2-3	TGTGCCACCAGCACCTGGACAGGGCCCACAGATACGCAGTATTTT	CATSTWTGPTDTQYF
many	-	TRBV28	TRBJ1-6	TGTGCCAGCAGTTTGGGCAGGGGAGGGTCACCCCTCCACTTT	CASSLGRGGSPLHF
few	-	TRBV30	TRBJ1-2	TGTGCCTGGACGAGGACAGCTACTAACTATGGCTACACCTTC	CAWTRTATNYGYTF
many	TRBD2	TRBV12-3/TRBV12-4	TRBJ2-1	TGTGCCAGCGGAGATAGGGGAGGGAAGGGCAATGAGCAGTTCTTC	CASGDRGGKGNEQFF
many	-	TRBV5-6	TRBJ1-1	TGTGCCAGCAGCTTGAGTATGGGAATGAACACTGAAGCTTTCTTT	CASSLSMGMNTEAFF
few	-	TRBV5-5	TRBJ1-3	TGTGCCAGCAGCTTCCGGCCGGGGGGGGATACTGGAAACACCATATATTTT	CASSFRPGGDTGNTIYF
few	-	TRBV20-1	TRBJ2-1	TGCAGTGCTAGAGATATGTTAGGGGGGGGTGAGCAGTTCTTC	CSARDMLGGGEQFF
many	-	TRBV28	TRBJ2-6	TGTGCCAGCAGTTCCGACATTAACCTCTCTGGGGCCAACGTCCTGACTTTC	CASSSDINLSGANVLTF
many	-	TRBV7-2	TRBJ2-2	TGTGCCAGCAGCTTAGCGCACAGGCCGACCGGGGAGCTGTTTTTT	CASSLAHRPTGELFF
many	-	TRBV7-3	TRBJ2-3	TGTGCCAGCAGCTTGCACAGCACAGATACGCAGTATTTT	CASSLHSTDTQYF
many	-	TRBV19	TRBJ2-7	TGTGCCAGTACGAATACTCGGGACACCCCTCTGGACGAGCAGTACTTC	CASTNTRDTPLDEQYF